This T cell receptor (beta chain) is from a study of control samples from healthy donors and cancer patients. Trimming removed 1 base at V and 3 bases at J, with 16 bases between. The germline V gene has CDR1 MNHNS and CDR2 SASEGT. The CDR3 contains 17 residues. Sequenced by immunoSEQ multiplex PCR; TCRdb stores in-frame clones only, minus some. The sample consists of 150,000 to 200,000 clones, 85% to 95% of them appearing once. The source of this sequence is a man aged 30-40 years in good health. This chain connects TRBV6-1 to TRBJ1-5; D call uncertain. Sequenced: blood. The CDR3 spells CASSEVRIEGYNQPQHF. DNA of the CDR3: TGTGCCAGCAGTGAAGTCCGCATTGAGGGCTACAATCAGCCCCAGCATTTT.